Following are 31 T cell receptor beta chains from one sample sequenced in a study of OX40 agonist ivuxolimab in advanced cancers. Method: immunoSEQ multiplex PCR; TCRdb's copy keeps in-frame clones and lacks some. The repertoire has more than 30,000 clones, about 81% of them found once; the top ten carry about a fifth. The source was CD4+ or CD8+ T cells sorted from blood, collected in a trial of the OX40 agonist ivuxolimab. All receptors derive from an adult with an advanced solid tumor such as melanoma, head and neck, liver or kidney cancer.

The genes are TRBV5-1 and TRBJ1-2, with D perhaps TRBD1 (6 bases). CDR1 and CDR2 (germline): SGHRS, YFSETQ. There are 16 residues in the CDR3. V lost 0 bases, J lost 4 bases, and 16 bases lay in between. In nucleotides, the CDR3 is TGCGCCAGCAGCTTGGGCTCCGACAGGATCGGCTATGGCTACACCTTC. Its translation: CASSLGSDRIGYGYTF.

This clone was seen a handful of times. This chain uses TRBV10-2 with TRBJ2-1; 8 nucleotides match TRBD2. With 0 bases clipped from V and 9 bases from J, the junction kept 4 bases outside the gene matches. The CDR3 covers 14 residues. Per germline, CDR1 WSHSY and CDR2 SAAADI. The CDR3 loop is CASSESGTRGEQFF. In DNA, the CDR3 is TGCGCCAGCAGTGAGTCGGGGACTAGGGGTGAGCAGTTCTTC.

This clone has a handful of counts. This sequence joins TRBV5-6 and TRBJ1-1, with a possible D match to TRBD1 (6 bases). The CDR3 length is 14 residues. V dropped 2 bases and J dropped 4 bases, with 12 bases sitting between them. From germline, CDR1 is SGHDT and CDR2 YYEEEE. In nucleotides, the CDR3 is TGTGCCAGCAGCTTTAGGGGGGCGGCCACTGAAGCTTTCTTT. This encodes CASSFRGAATEAFF. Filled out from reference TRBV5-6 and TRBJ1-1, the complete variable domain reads DAGVTQSPTHLIKTRGQQVTLRCSPKSGHDTVSWYQQALGQGPQFIFQYYEEEERQRGNFPDRFSGHQFPNYSSELNVNALLLGDSALYLCASSFRGAATEAFFGQGTRLTVV.

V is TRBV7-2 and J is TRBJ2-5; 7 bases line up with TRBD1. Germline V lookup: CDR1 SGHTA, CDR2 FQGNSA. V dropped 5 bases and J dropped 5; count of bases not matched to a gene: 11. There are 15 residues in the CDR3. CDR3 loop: CASSPWNQQGETQYF. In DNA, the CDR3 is TGTGCCAGCAGCCCCTGGAATCAACAGGGGGAGACCCAGTACTTC.

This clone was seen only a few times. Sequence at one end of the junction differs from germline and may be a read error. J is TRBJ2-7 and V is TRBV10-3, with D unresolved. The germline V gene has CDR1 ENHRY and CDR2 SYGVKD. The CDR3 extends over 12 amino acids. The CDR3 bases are TGTGCCATCAGTGATGGTGAGAGTAGTGGGGACTTC. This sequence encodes CAISDGESSGDF.

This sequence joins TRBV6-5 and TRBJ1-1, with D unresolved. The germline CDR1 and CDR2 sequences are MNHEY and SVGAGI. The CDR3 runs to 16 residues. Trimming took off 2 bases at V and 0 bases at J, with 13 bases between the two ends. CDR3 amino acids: CASSYLPGRMNTEAFF. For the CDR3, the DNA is TGTGCCAGCAGTTACCTTCCTGGGAGGATGAACACTGAAGCTTTCTTT.

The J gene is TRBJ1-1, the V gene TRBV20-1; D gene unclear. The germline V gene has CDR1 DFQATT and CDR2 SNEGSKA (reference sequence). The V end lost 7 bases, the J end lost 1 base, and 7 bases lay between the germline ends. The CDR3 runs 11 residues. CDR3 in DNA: TGCAGTGTCCCTGGGAACACTGAAGCTTTCTTT. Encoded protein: CSVPGNTEAFF.

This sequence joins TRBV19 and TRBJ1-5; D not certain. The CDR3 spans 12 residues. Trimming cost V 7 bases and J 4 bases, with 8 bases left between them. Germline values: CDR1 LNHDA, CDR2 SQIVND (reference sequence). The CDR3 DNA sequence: TGTGCCAGTAAGCGAGGGAATCAGCCCCAGCATTTT. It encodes CASKRGNQPQHF.

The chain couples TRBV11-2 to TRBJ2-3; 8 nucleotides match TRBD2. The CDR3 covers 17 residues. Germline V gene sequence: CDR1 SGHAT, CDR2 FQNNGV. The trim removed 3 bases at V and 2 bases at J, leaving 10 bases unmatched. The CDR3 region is CASSLGGAGGYTDTQYF. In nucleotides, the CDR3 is TGTGCCAGCAGCTTGGGAGGTGCGGGGGGATACACAGATACGCAGTATTTT.

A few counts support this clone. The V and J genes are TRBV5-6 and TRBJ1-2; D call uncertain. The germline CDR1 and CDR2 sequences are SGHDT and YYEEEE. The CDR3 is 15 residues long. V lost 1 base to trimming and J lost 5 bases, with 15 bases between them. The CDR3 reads CASSLYLPGGYGYTF. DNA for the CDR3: TGTGCCAGCAGCTTGTATCTCCCGGGAGGGTATGGCTACACCTTC. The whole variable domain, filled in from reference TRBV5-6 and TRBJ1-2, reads DAGVTQSPTHLIKTRGQQVTLRCSPKSGHDTVSWYQQALGQGPQFIFQYYEEEERQRGNFPDRFSGHQFPNYSSELNVNALLLGDSALYLCASSLYLPGGYGYTFGSGTRLTVV.

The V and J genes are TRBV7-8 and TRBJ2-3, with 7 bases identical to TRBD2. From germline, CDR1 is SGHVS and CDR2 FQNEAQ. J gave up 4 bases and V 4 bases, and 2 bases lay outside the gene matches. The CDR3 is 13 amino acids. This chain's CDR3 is CASSSGLSDTQYF. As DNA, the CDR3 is TGTGCCAGCAGCTCGGGACTATCAGATACGCAGTATTTT. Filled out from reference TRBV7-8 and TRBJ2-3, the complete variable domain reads GAGVSQSPRYKVAKRGQDVALRCDPISGHVSLFWYQQALGQGPEFLTYFQNEAQLDKSGLPSDRFFAERPEGSVSTLKIQRTQQEDSAVYLCASSSGLSDTQYFGPGTRLTVL.

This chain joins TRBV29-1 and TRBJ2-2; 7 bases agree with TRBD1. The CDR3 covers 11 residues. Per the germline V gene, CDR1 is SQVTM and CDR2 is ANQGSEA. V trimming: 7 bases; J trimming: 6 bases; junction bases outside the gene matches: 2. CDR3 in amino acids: CSGQGSGELFF. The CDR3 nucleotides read TGCAGCGGACAGGGATCCGGGGAGCTGTTTTTT.

Here the CDR3 reads CASSYGERNTEAFF. The CDR3 DNA sequence: TGTGCCAGCAGTTACGGGGAGAGGAACACTGAAGCTTTCTTT. J is TRBJ1-1 and V is TRBV6-6; D gene uncertain. The CDR3 is 14 amino acids. The V end lost 2 bases, the J end lost 1 base, and 8 bases lay between the germline ends. Germline CDR1 reads MNHNY; CDR2 reads SVGAGI (reference sequence).

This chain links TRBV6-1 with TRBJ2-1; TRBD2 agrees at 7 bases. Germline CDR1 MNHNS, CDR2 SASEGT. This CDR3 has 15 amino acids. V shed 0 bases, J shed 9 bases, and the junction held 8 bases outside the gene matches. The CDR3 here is CASSEAGGPDGEQFF. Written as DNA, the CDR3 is TGTGCCAGCAGTGAAGCGGGAGGGCCGGACGGTGAGCAGTTCTTC.

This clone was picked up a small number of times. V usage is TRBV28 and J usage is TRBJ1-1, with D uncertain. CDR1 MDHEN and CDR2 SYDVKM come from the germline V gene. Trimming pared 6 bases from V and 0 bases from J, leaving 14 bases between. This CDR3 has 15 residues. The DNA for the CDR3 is TGTGCCAGCAGGGGAGCCGTACTTATGAACACTGAAGCTTTCTTT. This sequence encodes CASRGAVLMNTEAFF.

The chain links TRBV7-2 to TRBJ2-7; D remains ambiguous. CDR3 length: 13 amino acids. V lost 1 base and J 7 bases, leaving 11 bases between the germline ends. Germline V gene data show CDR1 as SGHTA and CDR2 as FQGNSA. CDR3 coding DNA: TGTGCCAGCAGCTTAGAAGTGGGGTGGGAGCAGTACTTC. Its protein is CASSLEVGWEQYF.

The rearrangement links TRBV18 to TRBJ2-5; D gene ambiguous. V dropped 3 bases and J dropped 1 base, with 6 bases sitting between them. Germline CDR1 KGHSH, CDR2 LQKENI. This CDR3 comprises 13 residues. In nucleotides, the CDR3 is TGTGCCAGCTCACCCGGAAGCCAAGAGACCCAGTACTTC. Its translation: CASSPGSQETQYF.

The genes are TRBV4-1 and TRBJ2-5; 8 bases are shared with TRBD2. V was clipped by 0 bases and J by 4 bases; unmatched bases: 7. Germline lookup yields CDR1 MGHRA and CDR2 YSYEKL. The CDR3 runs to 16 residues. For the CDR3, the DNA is TGCGCCAGCAGCCAAGACTCGGGAGCGGGAGTAGAGACCCAGTACTTC. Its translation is CASSQDSGAGVETQYF.

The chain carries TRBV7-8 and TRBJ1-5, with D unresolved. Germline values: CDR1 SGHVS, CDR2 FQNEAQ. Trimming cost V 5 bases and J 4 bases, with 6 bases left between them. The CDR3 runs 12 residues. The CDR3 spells CASSQYNQPQHF. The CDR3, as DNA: TGTGCCAGCAGCCAATATAATCAGCCCCAGCATTTT. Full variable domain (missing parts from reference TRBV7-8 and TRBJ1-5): GAGVSQSPRYKVAKRGQDVALRCDPISGHVSLFWYQQALGQGPEFLTYFQNEAQLDKSGLPSDRFFAERPEGSVSTLKIQRTQQEDSAVYLCASSQYNQPQHFGDGTRLSIL.

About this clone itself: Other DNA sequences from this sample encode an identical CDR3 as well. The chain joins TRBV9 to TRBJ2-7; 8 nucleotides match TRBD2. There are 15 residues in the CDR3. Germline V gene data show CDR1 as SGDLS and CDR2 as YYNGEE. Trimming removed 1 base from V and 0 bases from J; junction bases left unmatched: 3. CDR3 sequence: CASSVSGTSSYEQYF. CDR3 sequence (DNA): TGTGCCAGCAGCGTATCCGGGACTAGCTCCTACGAGCAGTACTTC.

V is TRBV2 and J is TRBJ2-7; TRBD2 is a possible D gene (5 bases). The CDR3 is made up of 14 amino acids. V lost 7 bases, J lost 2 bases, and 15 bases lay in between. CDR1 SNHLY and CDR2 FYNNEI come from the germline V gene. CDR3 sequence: CASIGLLKAYEQYF. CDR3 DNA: TGTGCCAGCATAGGACTGTTAAAAGCCTACGAGCAGTACTTC.

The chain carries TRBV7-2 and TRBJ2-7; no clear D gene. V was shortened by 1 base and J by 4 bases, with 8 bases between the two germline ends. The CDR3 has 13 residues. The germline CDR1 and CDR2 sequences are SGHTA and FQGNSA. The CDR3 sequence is CASSLGNLYEQYF. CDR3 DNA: TGTGCCAGCAGCTTAGGAAATCTATACGAGCAGTACTTC.

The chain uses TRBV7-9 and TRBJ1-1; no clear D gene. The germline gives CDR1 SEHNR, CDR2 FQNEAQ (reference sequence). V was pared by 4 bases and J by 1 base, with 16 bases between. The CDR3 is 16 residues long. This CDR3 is CASSSQPGSGNTEAFF. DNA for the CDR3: TGTGCCAGCAGCTCTCAACCGGGATCTGGGAACACTGAAGCTTTCTTT.

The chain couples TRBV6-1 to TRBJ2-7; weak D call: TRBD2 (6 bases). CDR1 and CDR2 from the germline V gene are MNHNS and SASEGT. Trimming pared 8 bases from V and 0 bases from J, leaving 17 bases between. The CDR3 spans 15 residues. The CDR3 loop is CASEEGRTPSYEQYF. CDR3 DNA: TGTGCCAGCGAGGAGGGGCGGACCCCCTCCTACGAGCAGTACTTC.

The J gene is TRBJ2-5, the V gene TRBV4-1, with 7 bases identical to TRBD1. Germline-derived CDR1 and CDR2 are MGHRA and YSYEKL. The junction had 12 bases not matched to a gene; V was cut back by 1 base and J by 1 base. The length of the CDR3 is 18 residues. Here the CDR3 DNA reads TGCGCCAGCAGCCAAGCAGCCATAGGAGACAGGGCCCAAGAGACCCAGTACTTC. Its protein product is CASSQAAIGDRAQETQYF.

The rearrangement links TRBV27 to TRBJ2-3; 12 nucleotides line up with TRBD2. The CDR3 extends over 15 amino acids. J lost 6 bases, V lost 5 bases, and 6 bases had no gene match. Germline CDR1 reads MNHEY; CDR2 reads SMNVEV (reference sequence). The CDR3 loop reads CASSPRLAGVDTQYF. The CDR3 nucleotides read TGTGCCAGCAGTCCAAGACTAGCGGGGGTGGATACGCAGTATTTT.

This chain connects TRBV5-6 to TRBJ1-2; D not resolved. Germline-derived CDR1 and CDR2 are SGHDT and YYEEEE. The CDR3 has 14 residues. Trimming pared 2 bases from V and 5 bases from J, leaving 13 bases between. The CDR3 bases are TGTGCCAGCAGCTTTCTAGGGATTCTATATGGCTACACCTTC. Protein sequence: CASSFLGILYGYTF.

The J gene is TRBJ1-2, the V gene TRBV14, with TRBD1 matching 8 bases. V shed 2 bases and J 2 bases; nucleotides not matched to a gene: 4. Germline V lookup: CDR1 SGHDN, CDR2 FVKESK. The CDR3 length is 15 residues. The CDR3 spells CASSQQGASNYGYTF. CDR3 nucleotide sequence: TGTGCCAGCAGCCAACAGGGGGCCTCAAACTATGGCTACACCTTC.

In nucleotides, the CDR3 is TGTGCCATCAGTGACCAGCAGGGCTACGAGCAGTACTTC. It encodes CAISDQQGYEQYF. This chain uses TRBV10-3 with TRBJ2-7; TRBD1 is a possible D gene (5 bases). Germline values: CDR1 ENHRY, CDR2 SYGVKD. CDR3 length: 13 residues. Trimming took off 3 bases at V and 3 bases at J, with 9 bases between the two ends.

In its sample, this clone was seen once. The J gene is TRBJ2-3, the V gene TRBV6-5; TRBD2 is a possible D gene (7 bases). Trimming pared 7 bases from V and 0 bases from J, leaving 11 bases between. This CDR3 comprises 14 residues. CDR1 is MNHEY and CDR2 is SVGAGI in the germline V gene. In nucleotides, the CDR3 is TGTGCCAGCACAAGGGGGGGGAGCACAGATACGCAGTATTTT. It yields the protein CASTRGGSTDTQYF.

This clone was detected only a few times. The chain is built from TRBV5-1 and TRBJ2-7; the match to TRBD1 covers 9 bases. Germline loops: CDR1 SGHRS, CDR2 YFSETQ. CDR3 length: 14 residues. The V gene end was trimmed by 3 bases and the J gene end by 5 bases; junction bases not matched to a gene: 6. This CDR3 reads CASSSGQGFDEQYF. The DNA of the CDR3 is TGCGCCAGCAGCTCCGGACAGGGGTTCGACGAGCAGTACTTC.